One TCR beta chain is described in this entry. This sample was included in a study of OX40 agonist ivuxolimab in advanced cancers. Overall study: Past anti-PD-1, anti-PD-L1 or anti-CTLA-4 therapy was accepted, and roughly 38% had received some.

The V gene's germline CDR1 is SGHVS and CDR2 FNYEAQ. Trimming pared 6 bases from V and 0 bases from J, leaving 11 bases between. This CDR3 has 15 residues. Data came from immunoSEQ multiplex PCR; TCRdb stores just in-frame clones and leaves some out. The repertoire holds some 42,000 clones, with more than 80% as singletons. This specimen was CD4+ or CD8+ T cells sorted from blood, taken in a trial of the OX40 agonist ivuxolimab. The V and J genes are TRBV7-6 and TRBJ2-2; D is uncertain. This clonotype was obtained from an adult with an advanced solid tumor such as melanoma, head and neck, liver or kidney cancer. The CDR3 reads CASSPETTNTGELFF. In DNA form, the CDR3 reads TGTGCCAGCAGTCCTGAGACAACGAACACCGGGGAGCTGTTTTTT.